This T cell receptor (beta chain) was obtained from a study of blood T cell repertoires in COVID-19. Study at large: Samples came from the United States, Italy and Spain, spanning acute and convalescent COVID-19. The analysed material was cDNA or gDNA that came from T cells, B-cell-depleted T cells, or PBMCs.

Germline V gene sequence: CDR1 SGDLS, CDR2 YYNGEE. The V end lost 3 bases, the J end lost 12 bases, and 13 bases lay between the germline ends. CDR3 length equals 12 residues. Per the authors' pipeline: By means of reference gene primer amplification, nucleated cell counts were estimated. Sequencing used immunoSEQ multiplex PCR; TCRdb keeps in-frame clones, though not all of them. For V, J and clone size, that table is used; D and trimming come from the DNA. The repertoire holds a few hundred thousand clones, with 75% to 90% as singletons. This sequence was found in a woman between 18 and 29 years old with acute or convalescent COVID-19. V usage is TRBV9 and J usage is TRBJ2-1, with D unresolved. Material: peripheral blood. The CDR3: CASSEPINGQFF. The CDR3 region has the DNA TGTGCCAGCAGCGAGCCCATTAACGGGCAGTTCTTC.